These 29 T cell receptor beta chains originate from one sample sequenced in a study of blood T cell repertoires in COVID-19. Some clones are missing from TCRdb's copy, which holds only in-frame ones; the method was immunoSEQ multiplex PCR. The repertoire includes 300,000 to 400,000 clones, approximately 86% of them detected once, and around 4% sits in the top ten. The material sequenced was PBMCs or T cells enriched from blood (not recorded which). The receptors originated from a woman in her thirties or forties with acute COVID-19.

CDR3 in DNA: TGTGCCAGCAGCTCCGGGAGTCGTGAGACCCAGTACTTC. Protein: CASSSGSRETQYF. The chain combines TRBV7-3 with TRBJ2-5; possibly TRBD2 for D (6 bases). The V end was cut by 4 bases, the J end by 5 bases, with 11 bases between. This CDR3 is built from 13 residues. Germline CDR1 reads SGHTA; CDR2 reads FQGTGA.

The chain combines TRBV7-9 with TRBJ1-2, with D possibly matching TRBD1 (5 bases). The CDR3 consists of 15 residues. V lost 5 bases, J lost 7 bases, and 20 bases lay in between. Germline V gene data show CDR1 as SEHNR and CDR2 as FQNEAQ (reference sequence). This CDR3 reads CASSVDSAAVAGYTF. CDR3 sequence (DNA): TGTGCCAGCAGCGTCGACAGCGCTGCGGTGGCTGGCTACACCTTC.

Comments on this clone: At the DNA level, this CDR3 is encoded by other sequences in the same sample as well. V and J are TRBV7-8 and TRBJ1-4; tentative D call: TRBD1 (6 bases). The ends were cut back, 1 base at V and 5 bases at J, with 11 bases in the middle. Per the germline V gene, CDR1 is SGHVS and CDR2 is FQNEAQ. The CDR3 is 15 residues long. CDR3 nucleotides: TGTGCCAGCAGCTTAGGTCAGGGGCGAAATGAAAAACTGTTTTTT. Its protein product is CASSLGQGRNEKLFF.

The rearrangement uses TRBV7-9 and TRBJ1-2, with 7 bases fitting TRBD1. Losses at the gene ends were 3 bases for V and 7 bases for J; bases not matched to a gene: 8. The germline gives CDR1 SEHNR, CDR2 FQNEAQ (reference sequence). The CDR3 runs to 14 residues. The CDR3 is CASSFSTGDGGYTF. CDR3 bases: TGTGCCAGCAGCTTTAGTACAGGGGATGGTGGCTACACCTTC.

The CDR3 DNA reads TGTGCCAGCAGCCTAGGACATGAAGCTTTCTTT. Amino acid sequence: CASSLGHEAFF. The chain is built from TRBV3-1 (or the pseudogene TRBV3-2) and TRBJ1-1; D possibly corresponds to TRBD1 (5 bases). Germline CDR1 and CDR2: LGHDT and YNNKEL (reference sequence). Trimming cost V 4 bases and J 7 bases, with 7 bases left between them. This CDR3 region has 11 residues.

The CDR3, as DNA: TGCAGCGTTGAGAAATCTCGCGGGACAGGGTTTAGCACAGATACGCAGTATTTT. It codes for CSVEKSRGTGFSTDTQYF. This rearrangement joins TRBV29-1 to TRBJ2-3; the match to TRBD1 covers 9 bases. J gave up 0 bases and V 3 bases, and 13 bases lay outside the gene matches. Germline V CDR1 and CDR2: SQVTM, ANQGSEA. The CDR3 contains 18 residues.

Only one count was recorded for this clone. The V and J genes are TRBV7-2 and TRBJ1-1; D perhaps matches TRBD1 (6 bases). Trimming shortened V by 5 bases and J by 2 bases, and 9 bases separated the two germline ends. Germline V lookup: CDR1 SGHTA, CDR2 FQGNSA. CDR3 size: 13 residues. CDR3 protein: CASSRQVNTEAFF. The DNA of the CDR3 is TGTGCCAGCAGCCGACAGGTTAACACTGAAGCTTTCTTT.

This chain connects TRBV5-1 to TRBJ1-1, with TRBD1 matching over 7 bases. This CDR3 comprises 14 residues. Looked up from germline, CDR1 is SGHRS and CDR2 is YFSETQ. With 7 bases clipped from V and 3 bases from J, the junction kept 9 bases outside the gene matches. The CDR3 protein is CASGQVTGDTEAFF. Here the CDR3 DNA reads TGCGCCAGCGGACAGGTTACCGGGGACACTGAAGCTTTCTTT.

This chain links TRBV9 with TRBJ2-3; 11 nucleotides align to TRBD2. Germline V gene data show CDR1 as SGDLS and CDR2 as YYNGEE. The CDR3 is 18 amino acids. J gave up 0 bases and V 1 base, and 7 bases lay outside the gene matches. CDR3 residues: CASSVMASGGTSTDTQYF. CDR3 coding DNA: TGTGCCAGCAGCGTAATGGCTAGCGGGGGGACTAGCACAGATACGCAGTATTTT.

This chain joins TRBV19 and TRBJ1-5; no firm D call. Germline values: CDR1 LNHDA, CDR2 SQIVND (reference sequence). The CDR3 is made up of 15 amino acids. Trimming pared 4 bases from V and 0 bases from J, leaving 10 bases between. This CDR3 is CASSTAAYSNQPQHF. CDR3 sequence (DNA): TGTGCCAGTAGTACAGCAGCGTATAGCAATCAGCCCCAGCATTTT.

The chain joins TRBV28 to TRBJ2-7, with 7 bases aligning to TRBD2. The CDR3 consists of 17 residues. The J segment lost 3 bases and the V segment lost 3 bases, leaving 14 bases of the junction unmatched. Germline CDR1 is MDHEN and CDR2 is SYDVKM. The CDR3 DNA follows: TGTGCCAGCAGTTTTGGGGGAGGGAGGGTTACGGACTACGAGCAGTACTTC. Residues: CASSFGGGRVTDYEQYF.

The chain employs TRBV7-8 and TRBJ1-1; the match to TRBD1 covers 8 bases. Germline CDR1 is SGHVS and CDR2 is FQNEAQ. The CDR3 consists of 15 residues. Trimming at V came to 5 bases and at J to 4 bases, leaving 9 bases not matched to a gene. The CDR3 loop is CASSQESTGGTEAFF. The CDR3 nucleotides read TGTGCCAGCAGCCAAGAGTCTACAGGGGGCACTGAAGCTTTCTTT.

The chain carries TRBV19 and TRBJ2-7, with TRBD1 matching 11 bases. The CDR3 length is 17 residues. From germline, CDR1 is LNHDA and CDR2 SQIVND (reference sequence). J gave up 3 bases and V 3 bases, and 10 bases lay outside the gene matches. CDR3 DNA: TGTGCCAGTAGTATTCATGGTTGGGGACAGGGGGTCTACGAGCAGTACTTC. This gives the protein CASSIHGWGQGVYEQYF. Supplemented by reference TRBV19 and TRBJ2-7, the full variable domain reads DGGITQSPKYLFRKEGQNVTLSCEQNLNHDAMYWYRQDPGQGLRLIYYSQIVNDFQKGDIAEGYSVSREKKESFPLTVTSAQKNPTAFYLCASSIHGWGQGVYEQYFGPGTRLTVT.

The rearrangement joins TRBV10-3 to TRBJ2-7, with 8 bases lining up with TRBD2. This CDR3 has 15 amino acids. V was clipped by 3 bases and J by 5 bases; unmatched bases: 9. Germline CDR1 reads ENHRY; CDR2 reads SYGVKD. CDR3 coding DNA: TGTGCCATCAGTGACATCGGAGTAGCGGGGAACGAGCAGTACTTC. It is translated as CAISDIGVAGNEQYF.

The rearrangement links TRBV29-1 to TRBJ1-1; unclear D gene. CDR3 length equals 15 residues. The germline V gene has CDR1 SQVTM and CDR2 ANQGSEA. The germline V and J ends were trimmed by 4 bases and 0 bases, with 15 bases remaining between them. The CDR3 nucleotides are TGCAGCGTTGTTAACAGTAAGCCAATGAACACTGAAGCTTTCTTT. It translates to CSVVNSKPMNTEAFF. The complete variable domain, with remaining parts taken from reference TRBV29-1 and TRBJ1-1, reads SAVISQKPSRDICQRGTSLTIQCQVDSQVTMMFWYRQQPGQSLTLIATANQGSEATYESGFVIDKFPISRPNLTFSTLTVSNMSPEDSSIYLCSVVNSKPMNTEAFFGQGTRLTVV.

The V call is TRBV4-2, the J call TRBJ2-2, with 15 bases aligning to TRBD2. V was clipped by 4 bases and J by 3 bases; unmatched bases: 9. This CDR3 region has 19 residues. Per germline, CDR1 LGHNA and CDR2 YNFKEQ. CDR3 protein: CASSRYGLAGGQDTGELFF. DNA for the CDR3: TGTGCCAGCAGCCGCTATGGACTAGCGGGAGGGCAGGACACCGGGGAGCTGTTTTTT.

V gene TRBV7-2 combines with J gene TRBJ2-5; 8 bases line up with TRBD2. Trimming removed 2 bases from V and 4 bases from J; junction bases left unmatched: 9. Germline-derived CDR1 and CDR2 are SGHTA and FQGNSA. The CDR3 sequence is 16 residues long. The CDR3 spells CASSLLPGGRRETQYF. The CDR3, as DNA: TGTGCCAGCAGCTTACTTCCGGGGGGGCGTAGAGAGACCCAGTACTTC.

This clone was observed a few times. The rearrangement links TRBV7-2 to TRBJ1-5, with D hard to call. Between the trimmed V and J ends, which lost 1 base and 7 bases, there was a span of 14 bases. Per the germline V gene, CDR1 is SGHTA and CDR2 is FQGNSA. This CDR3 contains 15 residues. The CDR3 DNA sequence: TGTGCCAGCAGCTTAGTCAGCGGATTAGAGCAGCCCCAGCATTTT. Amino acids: CASSLVSGLEQPQHF.

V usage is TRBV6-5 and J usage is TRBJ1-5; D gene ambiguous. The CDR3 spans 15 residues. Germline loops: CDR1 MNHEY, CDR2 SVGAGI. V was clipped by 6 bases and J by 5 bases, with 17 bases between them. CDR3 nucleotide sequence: TGTGCCAGCAGCCTCACTGAAAACGATTATCAGCCCCAGCATTTT. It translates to CASSLTENDYQPQHF.

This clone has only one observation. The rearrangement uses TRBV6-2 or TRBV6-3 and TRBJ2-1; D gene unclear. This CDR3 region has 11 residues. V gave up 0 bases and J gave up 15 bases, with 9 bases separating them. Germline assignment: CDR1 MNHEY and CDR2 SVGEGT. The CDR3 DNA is TGTGCCAGCAGTTACTCTGTATTATGGTTCTTC. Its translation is CASSYSVLWFF.

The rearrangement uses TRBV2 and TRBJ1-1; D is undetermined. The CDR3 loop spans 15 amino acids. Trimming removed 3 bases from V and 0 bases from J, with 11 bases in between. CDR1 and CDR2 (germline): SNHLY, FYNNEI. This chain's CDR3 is CASSEQASLNTEAFF. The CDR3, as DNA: TGTGCCAGCAGTGAGCAGGCGAGCTTGAACACTGAAGCTTTCTTT.

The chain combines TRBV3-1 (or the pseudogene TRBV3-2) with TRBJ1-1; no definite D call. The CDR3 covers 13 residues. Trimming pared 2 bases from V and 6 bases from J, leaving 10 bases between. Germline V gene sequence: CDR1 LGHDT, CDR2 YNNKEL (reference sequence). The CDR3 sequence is CASSQTGRSEAFF. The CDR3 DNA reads TGTGCCAGCAGCCAAACGGGGAGGTCTGAAGCTTTCTTT.

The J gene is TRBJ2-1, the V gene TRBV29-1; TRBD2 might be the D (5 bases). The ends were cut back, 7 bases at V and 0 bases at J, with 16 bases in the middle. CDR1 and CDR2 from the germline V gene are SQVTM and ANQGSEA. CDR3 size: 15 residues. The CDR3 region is CSARPEASSYNEQFF. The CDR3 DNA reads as TGCAGCGCGCGACCGGAGGCGAGCTCCTACAATGAGCAGTTCTTC.

CDR3 residues: CSVAFSGSEAFF. The CDR3 coding sequence is TGCAGCGTTGCCTTTTCGGGGTCTGAAGCTTTCTTT. This chain uses TRBV29-1 with TRBJ1-1; D is unresolved. The germline CDR1 and CDR2 sequences are SQVTM and ANQGSEA. There are 12 residues in the CDR3. Trimming removed 4 bases at V and 6 bases at J, with 12 bases between.

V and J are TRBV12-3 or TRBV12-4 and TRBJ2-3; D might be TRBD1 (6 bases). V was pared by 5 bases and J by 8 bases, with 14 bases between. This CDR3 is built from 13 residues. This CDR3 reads CASSTGTRGTQYF. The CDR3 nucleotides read TGTGCCAGCAGTACCGGGACACGGGGTACGCAGTATTTT.

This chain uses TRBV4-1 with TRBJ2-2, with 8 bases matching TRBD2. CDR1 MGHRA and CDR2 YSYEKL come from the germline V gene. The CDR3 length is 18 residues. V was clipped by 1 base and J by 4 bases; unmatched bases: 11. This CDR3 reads CASSQGPRGGRFTGELFF. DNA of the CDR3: TGCGCCAGCAGCCAAGGTCCCCGGGGCGGGAGGTTCACCGGGGAGCTGTTTTTT.

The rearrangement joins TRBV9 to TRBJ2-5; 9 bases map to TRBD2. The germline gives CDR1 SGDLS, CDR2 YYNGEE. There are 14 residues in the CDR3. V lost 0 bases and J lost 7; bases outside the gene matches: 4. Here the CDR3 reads CASSVALREGTQYF. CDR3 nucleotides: TGTGCCAGCAGCGTAGCGTTGCGGGAGGGGACCCAGTACTTC.

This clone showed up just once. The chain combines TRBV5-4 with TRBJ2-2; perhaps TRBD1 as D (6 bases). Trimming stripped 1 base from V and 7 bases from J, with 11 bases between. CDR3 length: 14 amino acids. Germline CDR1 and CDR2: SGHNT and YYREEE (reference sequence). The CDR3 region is CASSLKGVGGELFF. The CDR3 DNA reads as TGTGCCAGCAGCTTGAAGGGGGTTGGCGGGGAGCTGTTTTTT.

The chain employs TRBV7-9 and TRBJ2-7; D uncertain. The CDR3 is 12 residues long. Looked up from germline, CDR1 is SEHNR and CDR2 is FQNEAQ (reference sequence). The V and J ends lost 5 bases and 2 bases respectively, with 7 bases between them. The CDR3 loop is CASSHAAYEQYF. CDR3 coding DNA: TGTGCCAGCAGCCATGCGGCCTACGAGCAGTACTTC.